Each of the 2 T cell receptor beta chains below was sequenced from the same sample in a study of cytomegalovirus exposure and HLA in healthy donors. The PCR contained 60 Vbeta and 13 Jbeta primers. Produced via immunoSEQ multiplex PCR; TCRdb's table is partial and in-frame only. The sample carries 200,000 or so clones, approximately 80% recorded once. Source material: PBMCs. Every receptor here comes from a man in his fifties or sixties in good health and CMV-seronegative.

The CDR3 DNA sequence: TGTGCCAGCAGCTTAGCCACAGCATCAGAGGGCCAGTACTTC. It specifies CASSLATASEGQYF. The rearrangement links TRBV7-2 to TRBJ2-5, with D tentatively TRBD2 (5 bases). Germline V lookup: CDR1 SGHTA, CDR2 FQGNSA. Trimming removed 0 bases from V and 10 bases from J, with 15 bases in between. The CDR3 is made up of 14 amino acids.

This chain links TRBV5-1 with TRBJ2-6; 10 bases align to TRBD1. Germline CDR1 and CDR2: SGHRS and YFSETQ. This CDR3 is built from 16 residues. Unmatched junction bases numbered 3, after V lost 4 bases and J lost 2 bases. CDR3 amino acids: CASSVTGGTGANVLTF. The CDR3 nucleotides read TGCGCCAGCAGCGTGACAGGGGGCACTGGGGCCAACGTCCTGACTTTC.